What follows are 18 T cell receptor beta chains derived from one specimen sequenced in a study of blood T cell repertoires in COVID-19. The repertoire was sequenced with immunoSEQ multiplex PCR; TCRdb's copy has only in-frame clones and lacks some. Of over 60,000 clones in the sample, 70% to 80% were seen once. The sample was peripheral blood. Receptor source: a woman aged 80 or older with acute or convalescent COVID-19.

The rearrangement links TRBV14 to TRBJ1-2; D gene unclear. This CDR3 region has 14 residues. CDR1 and CDR2 from the germline V gene are SGHDN and FVKESK. V was trimmed by 5 bases and J by 7 bases, leaving 17 bases between them. For the CDR3, the DNA is TGTGCCAGCAGCACATCAACCCGGGGAGGTGGCTACACCTTC. This gives the protein CASSTSTRGGGYTF. The variable domain in full, completed from reference TRBV14 and TRBJ1-2, reads EAGVTQFPSHSVIEKGQTVTLRCDPISGHDNLYWYRRVMGKEIKFLLHFVKESKQDESGMPNNRFLAERTGGTYSTLKVQPAELEDSGVYFCASSTSTRGGGYTFGSGTRLTVV.

This clone was observed a handful of times. This chain joins TRBV18 and TRBJ2-1; 9 positions match TRBD2. V was clipped by 4 bases and J by 7 bases; unmatched bases: 5. Germline values: CDR1 KGHSH, CDR2 LQKENI. The CDR3 contains 14 residues. The CDR3 sequence: CASSLGLAYNEQFF. The CDR3 region has the DNA TGTGCCAGCTCACTGGGACTAGCATATAATGAGCAGTTCTTC.

This chain joins TRBV19 and TRBJ2-5; D may be TRBD1 (6 bases). This CDR3 spans 15 amino acids. Germline loops: CDR1 LNHDA, CDR2 SQIVND (reference sequence). The V end lost 7 bases, the J end lost 4 bases, and 19 bases lay between the germline ends. The CDR3, as DNA: TGTGCCAGTACCCTGGGTCAGGGGTCGGGAGAGACCCAGTACTTC. Translated, it gives CASTLGQGSGETQYF.

The chain employs TRBV6-1 and TRBJ2-1; the match to TRBD2 covers 8 bases. Trimming at V came to 2 bases and at J to 3 bases, leaving 9 bases not matched to a gene. The CDR3 sequence is 17 residues long. Germline loops: CDR1 MNHNS, CDR2 SASEGT. The CDR3 sequence: CASSERWAAGGYNEQFF. CDR3 DNA sequence: TGTGCCAGCAGTGAAAGGTGGGCGGCGGGAGGCTACAATGAGCAGTTCTTC.

The chain uses TRBV11-3 and TRBJ2-3; 7 nucleotides agree with TRBD2. Trimming took 0 bases from V and 4 from J; bases not matched to a gene: 1. The CDR3 extends over 14 amino acids. The germline V gene encodes CDR1 SGHNT and CDR2 YENEEA. CDR3 sequence reads: CASSLDGGADTQYF. CDR3 in DNA: TGTGCCAGCAGCTTAGATGGGGGGGCAGATACGCAGTATTTT.

The chain combines TRBV27 with TRBJ1-5; D remains unclear. Germline-derived CDR1 and CDR2 are MNHEY and SMNVEV (reference sequence). This CDR3 has 13 amino acids. V was clipped by 3 bases and J by 7 bases, with 10 bases between them. The CDR3 here is CASSFVTPQPQHF. The CDR3 nucleotides read TGTGCCAGCAGTTTTGTCACTCCCCAGCCCCAGCATTTT.

This rearrangement joins TRBV28 to TRBJ1-1; maybe TRBD1 (6 bases). V shed 6 bases and J shed 4 bases, with 24 bases lying between them. CDR3 length: 17 residues. CDR1 is MDHEN, CDR2 SYDVKM, per germline. The CDR3 DNA follows: TGTGCCAGCAGGGGTTACGGGACACTCGGGTCGGGCACTGAAGCTTTCTTT. Translated: CASRGYGTLGSGTEAFF.

The chain carries TRBV27 and TRBJ2-7; tentatively, D is TRBD1 (6 bases). The CDR3 extends over 14 amino acids. Germline lookup yields CDR1 MNHEY and CDR2 SMNVEV (reference sequence). V lost 1 base, J lost 7 bases, and 14 bases lay in between. CDR3 DNA: TGTGCCAGCAGTTTATATGGCAGGGGTAGGGAGCAGTACTTC. Protein product: CASSLYGRGREQYF.

This rearrangement joins TRBV7-9 to TRBJ1-2; 10 bases align to TRBD1. From germline, CDR1 is SEHNR and CDR2 FQNEAQ (reference sequence). Trimming removed 5 bases from V and 1 base from J; junction bases left unmatched: 4. This CDR3 contains 15 residues. The CDR3 here is CASSPGQGVNYGYTF. For the CDR3, the DNA is TGTGCCAGCAGCCCCGGACAGGGGGTTAACTATGGCTACACCTTC.

This clone was counted once. This chain links TRBV12-3 or TRBV12-4 with TRBJ2-1, with unresolved D. The CDR3 runs 11 residues. The V end was cut by 10 bases, the J end by 4 bases, with 8 bases between. CDR3 residues: CAIERYNEQFF. CDR3 bases: TGTGCCATTGAGAGGTACAATGAGCAGTTCTTC.

This clone was seen repeatedly, ten times or more. DNA for the CDR3: TGTGCCAGCAGTGGTCAGCAAGAGACCCAGTACTTC. Protein product: CASSGQQETQYF. The chain joins TRBV2 to TRBJ2-5; D gene unclear. The CDR3 contains 12 residues. The germline CDR1 and CDR2 sequences are SNHLY and FYNNEI. V dropped 4 bases and J dropped 2 bases, with 5 bases sitting between them.

This chain uses TRBV4-1 with TRBJ2-7; maybe TRBD2 (5 bases). The V end was cut by 0 bases, the J end by 0 bases, with 9 bases between. CDR1 and CDR2 (germline): MGHRA, YSYEKL. This CDR3 contains 15 residues. The CDR3 reads CASSQDPGNSYEQYF. CDR3 in DNA: TGCGCCAGCAGCCAAGACCCGGGGAACTCCTACGAGCAGTACTTC.

There are many counts of this clone. The rearrangement links TRBV13 to TRBJ1-2, with 11 bases identical to TRBD1. V trimming: 5 bases; J trimming: 1 base; junction bases outside the gene matches: 9. Germline lookup yields CDR1 PRHDT and CDR2 FYEKMQ (reference sequence). The length of the CDR3 is 17 residues. The CDR3 loop is CASSPLDRGLFNYGYTF. The CDR3 DNA reads TGTGCCAGCAGCCCCCTGGACAGGGGGCTCTTTAACTATGGCTACACCTTC.

This rearrangement joins TRBV18 to TRBJ2-3; the match to TRBD2 covers 8 bases. The junction had 5 bases not matched to a gene; V was cut back by 4 bases and J by 5 bases. The CDR3 has 14 residues. Germline loops: CDR1 KGHSH, CDR2 LQKENI. The CDR3, as DNA: TGTGCCAGCTCACTAGCAGCGGGAGTAGATACGCAGTATTTT. Protein product: CASSLAAGVDTQYF. Drawing the rest from reference TRBV18 and TRBJ2-3, the complete variable domain is NAGVMQNPRHLVRRRGQEARLRCSPMKGHSHVYWYRQLPEEGLKFMVYLQKENIIDESGMPKERFSAEFPKEGPSILRIQQVVRGDSAAYFCASSLAAGVDTQYFGPGTRLTVL.

This clone was observed a single time. J is TRBJ2-1 and V is TRBV19; D is perhaps TRBD1 (5 bases). The CDR3 is 13 amino acids. With 2 bases removed from V and 6 bases from J, the gap between germline ends came to 8 bases. CDR1 and CDR2 from the germline V gene are LNHDA and SQIVND (reference sequence). Here the CDR3 DNA reads TGTGCCAGTAGTATATTAACAGGCAATGAGCAGTTCTTC. Amino acids: CASSILTGNEQFF. Full variable domain (missing parts from reference TRBV19 and TRBJ2-1): DGGITQSPKYLFRKEGQNVTLSCEQNLNHDAMYWYRQDPGQGLRLIYYSQIVNDFQKGDIAEGYSVSREKKESFPLTVTSAQKNPTAFYLCASSILTGNEQFFGPGTRLTVL.

This chain uses TRBV4-2 with TRBJ2-7; D possibly corresponds to TRBD2 (6 bases). V lost 0 bases and J 3 bases, leaving 21 bases between the germline ends. The germline V gene has CDR1 LGHNA and CDR2 YNFKEQ. This CDR3 contains 18 residues. Here the CDR3 reads CASSQDPGGATQGYEQYF. The CDR3, as DNA: TGTGCCAGCAGCCAAGATCCTGGAGGGGCCACCCAGGGCTACGAGCAGTACTTC.

The chain uses TRBV6-5 and TRBJ1-1; perhaps TRBD1 as D (5 bases). Germline-derived CDR1 and CDR2 are MNHEY and SVGAGI. The CDR3 is 15 residues long. Trimming pared 4 bases from V and 0 bases from J, leaving 12 bases between. The CDR3 is CASSLEGLMNTEAFF. For the CDR3, the DNA is TGTGCCAGCAGTTTGGAGGGGCTGATGAACACTGAAGCTTTCTTT.

The genes are TRBV20-1 and TRBJ2-1, with unresolved D. There are 9 residues in the CDR3. In germline, CDR1 is DFQATT, CDR2 SNEGSKA (reference sequence). CDR3 loop: CTWAGEQFF. CDR3 coding DNA: TGCACCTGGGCAGGAGAGCAGTTCTTC.